The present entry profiles one T cell receptor (beta chain) with its context. Its antigen is as yet unknown. Profiling relied on immunoSEQ multiplex PCR, and the TCRdb table lists in-frame clones only, not all of them. This table holds fewer than 55,000 clones, roughly nine tenths found once. A roughly 120-subject validation cohort, separate from the approximately 670-subject first cohort, supplied the donors. The data derive from a study of cytomegalovirus exposure and HLA in healthy donors. Study overall: In a later analysis, the roughly 130 validation repertoires were reported to have used the same platform as the 600 to 800 first-cohort repertoires. Findings and limits, study-wide: One later analysis, an examination of the 120 validation repertoires, found that first-cohort TCR clusters tended to co-occur in them. Specific recognition of CMV antigens was confirmed in vitro for a few chains (all CMV-associated).

The V gene's germline CDR1 is SGHVS and CDR2 FQNEAQ. This CDR3 is built from 16 residues. Trimming shortened V by 5 bases and J by 4 bases, and 18 bases separated the two germline ends. Sequenced sample: PBMCs. This TCR was sampled from a man between 18 and 29 years old in good health and CMV-seronegative. This rearrangement joins TRBV7-8 to TRBJ1-3, with D tentatively TRBD1 (6 bases). The CDR3, as DNA: TGTGCCAGCAGCCTAAACCTCATACAGGGAGGAAACACCATATATTTT. Its translation: CASSLNLIQGGNTIYF.